The rows below give T cell receptor beta chains drawn from one sample of a study of CD8 T cells in Susac syndrome. Using its own MiXCR run on the immunoSEQ multiplex PCR reads, TCRdb lists one record per CDR3 protein. This sample has roughly 120,000 distinct CDR3 sequences, with 85% to 95% found just once. Sequencing was carried out using CD4+ T cells from PBMCs. These receptors originate from a human donor with multiple sclerosis. Each CDR3 is given with its conserved first and last residue. The D gene is left open where the match is weak. Rows give clone size only sometimes, using once, few, many, or a class for an expanded clone.

j_call clone_size v_call d_call cdr3_nt cdr3_aa
TRBJ2-3 . TRBV7-9 TRBD2 TGTGCCAGCAGGTCAGCGGGGGGCCCGATGAGGGCAGATACGCAGTATTTT CASRSAGGPMRADTQYF
TRBJ1-5 . TRBV30 . TGTGCCTGGAGCAATTCGGCCGGTCAGCCCCAGCATTTT CAWSNSAGQPQHF
TRBJ1-2 few TRBV4-1 . TGCGCCAGCAGCCAAAACAGGGTCTATGGCTACACCTTC CASSQNRVYGYTF
TRBJ2-1 . TRBV5-4 . TGTGCCAGCAGCTTCGGGGCGGCGAGTGGTCCCTACAATGAGCAGTTCTTC CASSFGAASGPYNEQFF
TRBJ1-3 . TRBV12-3/TRBV12-4 . TGTGCCAGCATCTTCTGGGGTAATGGAAACACCATATATTTT CASIFWGNGNTIYF
TRBJ2-7 . TRBV7-9 TRBD2 TGTGCCAGCAGCCCGACTAGCGGGGGGGCCCTCGAGCAGTACTTC CASSPTSGGALEQYF
TRBJ1-2 few TRBV29-1 TRBD1 TGCAGCGTTGAGACAGGGGGTGGCTACACCTTC CSVETGGGYTF
TRBJ2-1 . TRBV30 TRBD2 TGTGCCCGTGGACTAGTAAGCAATGAGCAGTTCTTC CARGLVSNEQFF
TRBJ2-7 . TRBV28 . TGTGCCAGCAGACAGGACACCTACGAGCAGTACTTC CASRQDTYEQYF
TRBJ1-3 . TRBV7-4 . TGTGCCAGCAGTAGCCCCGAGACAACGAACAACCGCTCTGGAAACACCATATATTTT CASSSPETTNNRSGNTIYF
TRBJ2-7 . TRBV2 . TGTGCCAGCAGTGTGGAGGGGGCGGGCGAGCAGTACTTC CASSVEGAGEQYF
TRBJ2-5 . TRBV6-1 . TGTGCCAGCAGACCGGACTCTACACCGGAGACCCAGTACTTC CASRPDSTPETQYF
TRBJ1-5 once TRBV30 . TGTGCCTGGAGACACCGAAGGACAAACGAAAGGGATCAGCCCCAGCATTTT CAWRHRRTNERDQPQHF
TRBJ1-6 . TRBV9 . TGTGCCAGCAGCGTAGCGGTGCAGGGGAATTCACCCCTCCACTTT CASSVAVQGNSPLHF
TRBJ2-2 . TRBV5-1 TRBD1 TGCGCCAGCAGCTCGGGACAGGGGACACCCGGGGAGCTGTTTTTT CASSSGQGTPGELFF
TRBJ2-2 . TRBV4-3 . TGCGCCAGCAGCCAAAACCTACCGAACACCGGGGAGCTGTTTTTT CASSQNLPNTGELFF
TRBJ2-4 once TRBV12-3/TRBV12-4 . TGTGCCAGCAGATTTACAGGGAACATTCAGTACTTC CASRFTGNIQYF
TRBJ1-4 . TRBV25-1 . TGTGCCAGCAGGGGGCCCCCTGAAAAACTGTTTTTT CASRGPPEKLFF
TRBJ2-1 . TRBV20-1 TRBD2 TGCAGTGCTAGTCCGGCTAGCGGGGGTTACAATGAGCAGTTCTTC CSASPASGGYNEQFF
TRBJ1-4 . TRBV6-1 . TGTGCCAGCAGTGGATTTGAAAAACTGTTTTTT CASSGFEKLFF
TRBJ1-2 once TRBV28 TRBD1 TGTGCCAGCAGGTACGGGGGGACAGGGGGAGATAGCTATGGCTACACCTTC CASRYGGTGGDSYGYTF
TRBJ2-1 . TRBV12-3/TRBV12-4 . TGTGCCAGCTACAGACCGTACAATGAGCAGTTCTTC CASYRPYNEQFF
TRBJ2-1 once TRBV5-1 . TGCGCCAGCAGCTTAATAGGGGTCGACAATGAGCAGTTCTTC CASSLIGVDNEQFF
TRBJ1-5 . TRBV12-3/TRBV12-4 . TGTGCCAGCAGTACCGGTTCCGGGTTGCATCAGCCCCAGCATTTT CASSTGSGLHQPQHF
TRBJ1-2 once TRBV10-3 . TGTGCCATCAGTGAGTCTGCACAGCGATCTAACTATGGCTACACCTTC CAISESAQRSNYGYTF
TRBJ2-3 . TRBV28 . TGTGCCAGCACCTCTCCGGGCAGAGGGACACATTTT CASTSPGRGTHF
TRBJ1-1 . TRBV18 . TGTGCCAGCTCACCACCGGCAGGGCAGCGCCCAAACACTGAAGCTTTCTTT CASSPPAGQRPNTEAFF
TRBJ2-2 . TRBV19 . TGTGCCAGCACGGAGGGGGAGCTGTTTTTT CASTEGELFF
TRBJ2-5 . TRBV12-3/TRBV12-4 TRBD2 TGTGCCAGCAGTCCCCCTAGCGGGGGGGAGACCCAGTACTTC CASSPPSGGETQYF
TRBJ2-7 . TRBV18 . TGTGCCAGCTCGTCGGAAGGGTACGAGCAGTACTTC CASSSEGYEQYF
TRBJ1-1 . TRBV3-1 . TGTGCCAGCAGCCAAGGACAGAAAGCTTTCTTT CASSQGQKAFF
TRBJ2-7 . TRBV7-2 . TGTGCCAGCAGCCGCCTGAACTACCCACCCTACGAGCAGTACTTC CASSRLNYPPYEQYF
TRBJ1-2 . TRBV2 . TGTGCCAGCAGTCCCGACACCCCTAACTATGGCTACACCTTC CASSPDTPNYGYTF
TRBJ1-1 few TRBV25-1 . TGTGCCAGCAGTTGGGGGGTGAACACTGAAGCTTTCTTT CASSWGVNTEAFF
TRBJ2-5 . TRBV7-9 . TGTGCCAGCAGCTTCTGGGGGGAGGAGACCCAGTACTTC CASSFWGEETQYF
TRBJ1-2 . TRBV7-9 . TGTGCCAGCAGCTTCCCGGGGGCTCGTGGCTACACCTTC CASSFPGARGYTF
TRBJ2-3 once TRBV20-1 TRBD1 TGCAGTGCTAGCCAATTAGACAGGGAAGCAGATACGCAGTATTTT CSASQLDREADTQYF
TRBJ2-5 once TRBV3-1 TRBD2 TGTGCCAGCAGCCCGCCGGGACTAGCGGGGGGAAAAGAGACCCAGTACTTC CASSPPGLAGGKETQYF
TRBJ1-3 . TRBV7-9 . TGTGCCAGCAGCCAACTTCATAGTTCTGGAAACACCATATATTTT CASSQLHSSGNTIYF
TRBJ2-7 . TRBV5-1 TRBD1 TGCGCCAGCAGCTTGGTCCCAGGGGGCTCCTACGAGCAGTACTTC CASSLVPGGSYEQYF
TRBJ1-2 . TRBV7-2 TRBD1 TGTGCCAGCAGCTCGACCAGGACAGGAGGCTACACCTTC CASSSTRTGGYTF
TRBJ2-2 . TRBV5-4 TRBD2 TGTGCCAGCAGCTTGAACCGGGGGGCGAACACCGGGGAGCTGTTTTTT CASSLNRGANTGELFF